The 21 T cell receptor beta chains presented below share a single source sample, sequenced in a study of CD8+CD57+ T cells in acquired aplastic anemia. Genomic DNA constituted the template upon which TCR beta VDJ and CDR3 profiling was performed. Via MiXCR, TCRdb re-called the reads, giving one row per CDR3 protein. Among hundreds of thousands of distinct CDR3 sequences listed, approximately 32% were seen once. Those patients picked for sequencing had displayed CD8+CD57+ cell expansion on flow cytometry. The sample was sorted CD4+, CD8+, or CD8+CD57+ T cells (not recorded which) from PBMCs. The receptors here all came from a human donor with aplastic anemia.

This clonotype has more than one count but fewer than ten. The CDR3 sequence is CASSFTGTGGNGYTF. In nucleotides, the CDR3 is TGTGCCAGCAGCTTTACCGGGACAGGGGGAAATGGCTACACCTTC. The chain is built from TRBV7-2 and TRBJ1-2, with 11 bases matching TRBD1. This CDR3 is built from 15 residues. Trimming cost V 3 bases and J 6 bases; bases outside gene matches: 6. Looked up from germline, CDR1 is SGHTA and CDR2 is FQGNSA.

This clonotype was counted only a few times. V usage is TRBV19 and J usage is TRBJ1-5; TRBD1 aligns across 8 bases. The V gene end was trimmed by 6 bases and the J gene end by 5 bases; junction bases not matched to a gene: 12. This CDR3 region has 16 residues. Germline CDR1 is LNHDA and CDR2 is SQIVND (reference sequence). The CDR3 region has the DNA TGTGCCAGTAGGGCTCATCAGGGGGCCGCGGATCAGCCCCAGCATTTT. Protein sequence: CASRAHQGAADQPQHF.

V gene TRBV7-3 combines with J gene TRBJ1-1; D gene unclear. Germline CDR1 and CDR2: SGHTA and FQGTGA. V was pared by 5 bases and J by 6 bases, with 13 bases between. This CDR3 spans 13 amino acids. The CDR3 region has the DNA TGTGCCAGCAGCGACCGGACGGGGTCTGAAGCTTTCTTT. Residues: CASSDRTGSEAFF.

This clonotype was detected only a few times. J is TRBJ1-2 and V is TRBV30; possibly TRBD1 for D (6 bases). The CDR3 consists of 13 residues. Germline CDR1 is GTSNPN and CDR2 is SVGIG (reference sequence). Trimming removed 4 bases from V and 7 bases from J, with 16 bases in between. The chain's CDR3 is CAWTPQGLGGYTF. The CDR3, as DNA: TGTGCCTGGACCCCACAGGGCTTGGGTGGCTACACCTTC.

This clonotype was found many times. The V gene is TRBV2, the J gene TRBJ2-2, with no clear D. This CDR3 is built from 13 residues. The V end was cut by 6 bases, the J end by 2 bases, with 7 bases between. Per the germline V gene, CDR1 is SNHLY and CDR2 is FYNNEI. The CDR3 DNA reads as TGTGCCAGCAGAGCATATAACACCGGGGAGCTGTTTTTT. This sequence encodes CASRAYNTGELFF.

This chain connects TRBV11-2 to TRBJ1-6; possibly TRBD1 for D (6 bases). V lost 5 bases and J 5 bases, leaving 16 bases between the germline ends. The CDR3 covers 16 residues. Germline CDR1 and CDR2: SGHAT and FQNNGV. The CDR3 coding sequence is TGTGCCAGCAGCACCCTGAACAGGGAGCATAATTCACCCCTCCACTTT. This sequence encodes CASSTLNREHNSPLHF.

The CDR3 sequence is CASSLGPQPTEAFF. Here the CDR3 DNA reads TGTGCCAGCAGCTTAGGTCCCCAGCCCACTGAAGCTTTCTTT. The genes are TRBV7-9 and TRBJ1-1; D ambiguous. The V end was cut by 1 base, the J end by 4 bases, with 10 bases between. There are 14 residues in the CDR3. The germline V gene encodes CDR1 SEHNR and CDR2 FQNEAQ (reference sequence).

This clonotype was seen only a few times. This chain uses TRBV20-1 with TRBJ1-5; D is unresolved. This CDR3 has 14 residues. Germline V CDR1 and CDR2: DFQATT, SNEGSKA (reference sequence). The V gene lost 6 bases and the J gene lost 0 bases, with 12 bases spanning the gap. The CDR3 here is CSATEGYSNQPQHF. DNA for the CDR3: TGCAGTGCGACCGAAGGATATAGCAATCAGCCCCAGCATTTT.

This clonotype has at least ten counts. J is TRBJ1-4 and V is TRBV10-3; the D gene is possibly TRBD1 (5 bases). The CDR3 is made up of 12 amino acids. The ends were cut back, 6 bases at V and 7 bases at J, with 9 bases in the middle. CDR1 is ENHRY and CDR2 is SYGVKD in the germline V gene. CDR3 residues: CAIRADSEKLFF. The CDR3 bases are TGTGCCATCAGGGCAGACAGTGAAAAACTGTTTTTT.

This clonotype occurred once. This rearrangement joins TRBV10-2 to TRBJ2-5; no clear D. The V gene lost 0 bases and the J gene lost 3 bases, with 11 bases spanning the gap. Looked up from germline, CDR1 is WSHSY and CDR2 is SAAADI. The CDR3 spans 15 residues. CDR3 coding DNA: TGCGCCAGCAGTGAGTCCGTTGCGGAGAAAGAGACCCAGTACTTC. Translation gives CASSESVAEKETQYF.

This clonotype was detected many times. The rearrangement joins TRBV2 to TRBJ1-2, with 7 bases that match TRBD1. Germline V gene lookup returns CDR1 SNHLY and CDR2 FYNNEI. The CDR3 is made up of 13 amino acids. V lost 3 bases and J lost 4; bases outside the gene matches: 2. The DNA for the CDR3 is TGTGCCAGCAGTGAGGGACAGCTCTATGGCTACACCTTC. Its translation is CASSEGQLYGYTF.

Concerning this clonotype: Relative to the germline gene, one junction end is altered; a read error may explain this. The chain combines TRBV10-3 with TRBJ1-4, with D perhaps matching TRBD1 (5 bases). The CDR3 length is 15 residues. Germline V gene sequence: CDR1 ENHRY, CDR2 SYGVKD. This CDR3 is CASSYSGPGSEKLFF. The CDR3 nucleotides are TGTGCCAGCAGTTACTCGGGGCCAGGCAGTGAAAAACTGTTTTTT.

This chain links TRBV20-1 with TRBJ2-3; 10 bases agree with TRBD1. V was pared by 6 bases and J by 3 bases, with 6 bases of the junction left unmatched. Germline V gene lookup returns CDR1 DFQATT and CDR2 SNEGSKA (reference sequence). The CDR3 consists of 14 residues. This chain's CDR3 is CSAAPGQGTDTQYF. The CDR3, as DNA: TGCAGTGCCGCCCCGGGACAGGGGACAGATACGCAGTATTTT.

Ten or more counts support this clonotype. This chain uses TRBV7-2 with TRBJ1-6; possible D gene TRBD1, 5 bases. V dropped 0 bases and J dropped 9 bases, with 12 bases sitting between them. Germline V gene lookup returns CDR1 SGHTA and CDR2 FQGNSA. The CDR3 length is 15 residues. The DNA of the CDR3 is TGTGCCAGCAGCTTAGCGGGGCGGGGAGGTTCACCCCTCCACTTT. Its translation: CASSLAGRGGSPLHF.

The chain joins TRBV6-1 to TRBJ1-2; tentative D call: TRBD1 (5 bases). Germline lookup yields CDR1 MNHNS and CDR2 SASEGT. The CDR3 totals 13 residues. Trimming removed 5 bases at V and 4 bases at J, with 11 bases between. CDR3 nucleotide sequence: TGTGCCAGCAGTCAGCAGGGCCTCTATGGCTACACCTTC. This translates into CASSQQGLYGYTF.

Written as DNA, the CDR3 is TGTGCCAGCAGCTTTCCGGGACAAAGCTCTGGAAACACCATATATTTT. The encoded protein is CASSFPGQSSGNTIYF. The rearrangement uses TRBV7-9 and TRBJ1-3, with D possibly being TRBD1 (6 bases). The CDR3 sequence is 16 residues long. CDR1 and CDR2 (germline): SEHNR, FQNEAQ (reference sequence). The ends were cut back, 3 bases at V and 0 bases at J, with 12 bases in the middle.

This clonotype was counted many times. The CDR3 nucleotides read TGTGCCAGCAGTTACACCACGGGGAGCTATGGCTACACCTTC. Translating it yields CASSYTTGSYGYTF. V is TRBV6-5 and J is TRBJ1-2; D gene unclear. There are 14 residues in the CDR3. V was clipped by 2 bases and J by 4 bases, with 11 bases between them. The germline gives CDR1 MNHEY, CDR2 SVGAGI.

The V gene is TRBV11-2, the J gene TRBJ2-2; perhaps D is TRBD1 or TRBD2 (6 bases each). The V and J ends lost 3 bases and 0 bases respectively, with 17 bases between them. The CDR3 is 18 amino acids. Looked up from germline, CDR1 is SGHAT and CDR2 is FQNNGV. DNA for the CDR3: TGTGCCAGCAGCTTTTATCGGGGGCCTGACCCGAACACCGGGGAGCTGTTTTTT. It translates to CASSFYRGPDPNTGELFF.

This rearrangement joins TRBV6-5 to TRBJ1-3; 12 nucleotides match TRBD1. V trimming: 4 bases; J trimming: 7 bases; junction bases outside the gene matches: 26. Germline loops: CDR1 MNHEY, CDR2 SVGAGI. CDR3 size: 22 residues. In DNA form, the CDR3 reads TGTGCCAGCAGTTTACTCTCCCCCCGGGACAGGGGGCGCGGATTAAATGGGAACACCATATATTTT. The encoded protein is CASSLLSPRDRGRGLNGNTIYF.

This clonotype has a handful of counts. V and J are TRBV7-8 and TRBJ1-5; TRBD1 aligns across 9 bases. The CDR3 has 18 amino acids. Germline V CDR1 and CDR2: SGHVS, FQNEAQ. Trimming cost V 1 base and J 9 bases; bases outside gene matches: 16. The CDR3: CASSLVDWGQGLRWPQHF. The CDR3 DNA reads TGTGCCAGCAGCTTAGTTGATTGGGGACAGGGTCTTAGATGGCCCCAGCATTTT.

The J gene is TRBJ2-7, the V gene TRBV19; 9 bases map to TRBD1. CDR1 LNHDA and CDR2 SQIVND come from the germline V gene (reference sequence). CDR3 length: 16 amino acids. Trimming cost V 3 bases and J 4 bases; bases outside gene matches: 10. The CDR3: CASSILKGQGLYEQYF. As DNA, the CDR3 is TGTGCCAGTAGTATTCTAAAGGGACAGGGCCTTTACGAGCAGTACTTC. The full variable domain, completed using reference TRBV19 and TRBJ2-7, is DGGITQSPKYLFRKEGQNVTLSCEQNLNHDAMYWYRQDPGQGLRLIYYSQIVNDFQKGDIAEGYSVSREKKESFPLTVTSAQKNPTAFYLCASSILKGQGLYEQYFGPGTRLTVT.